This T cell receptor beta chain came from a study of blood T cell repertoires in COVID-19. In the authors' workflow: From reference gene primer amplification, estimates of nucleated cell counts were derived. Generated by immunoSEQ multiplex PCR, the TCRdb table keeps only in-frame clones and is missing some. V, J and clone size reflect that table, while D and trimming were determined from the DNA. The table shows fewer than 150,000 clones, with roughly 86% occurring only once. This clone is a singleton in its sample. Germline V gene data show CDR1 as WSHSY and CDR2 as SAAADI. The J segment lost 8 bases and the V segment lost 6 bases, leaving 8 bases of the junction unmatched. The CDR3 has 13 amino acids.

This sequence originates from a human donor in a cohort sampled during active COVID-19. This chain uses TRBV10-2 with TRBJ1-2; TRBD1 matches 8 bases. The sequenced sample consisted of peripheral blood. CDR3 nucleotide sequence: TGCGCCAGCAGGGCAGGGGGCGTGCGGGGCTACACCTTC. Its protein is CASRAGGVRGYTF.